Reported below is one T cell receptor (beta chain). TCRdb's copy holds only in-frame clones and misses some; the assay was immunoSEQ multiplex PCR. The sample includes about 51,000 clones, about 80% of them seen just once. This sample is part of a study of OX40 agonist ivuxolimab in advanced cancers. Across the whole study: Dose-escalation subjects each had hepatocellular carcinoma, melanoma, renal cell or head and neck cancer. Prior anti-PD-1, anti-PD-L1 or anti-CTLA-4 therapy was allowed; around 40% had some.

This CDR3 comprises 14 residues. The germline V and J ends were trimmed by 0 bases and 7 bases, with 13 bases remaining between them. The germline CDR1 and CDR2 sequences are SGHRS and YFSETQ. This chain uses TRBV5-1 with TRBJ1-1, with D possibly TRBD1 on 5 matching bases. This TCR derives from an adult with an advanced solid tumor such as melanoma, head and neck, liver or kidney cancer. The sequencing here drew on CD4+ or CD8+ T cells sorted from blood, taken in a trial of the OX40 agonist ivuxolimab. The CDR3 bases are TGCGCCAGCAGCTTGGGGTCGGGGGTAAGTGAAGCTTTCTTT. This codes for CASSLGSGVSEAFF. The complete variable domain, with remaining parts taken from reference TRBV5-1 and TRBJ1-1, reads KAGVTQTPRYLIKTRGQQVTLSCSPISGHRSVSWYQQTPGQGLQFLFEYFSETQRNKGNFPGRFSGRQFSNSRSEMNVSTLELGDSALYLCASSLGSGVSEAFFGQGTRLTVV.